Listed below are T cell receptor beta chains from one sample, sequenced in a study of blood T cell repertoires in COVID-19. Here immunoSEQ multiplex PCR was the method, and the copy in TCRdb shows in-frame clones only, minus some. The table includes under 250,000 clones, about 89% detected once. Sequencing was done on a sample of peripheral blood. Source of these receptors: a man aged 55 to 70 who had recovered from COVID-19. Each CDR3 is given with its conserved first and last residue. The D gene is left open where the match is weak. The size field is filled for only some rows; it gives once, few, many or a size class.

TRBV12-5	NA	TRBJ1-1	TRBD1	TGTGCTAGTGGTCCATCCGGGACAGGGCCGCCGGCTTTCTTT	CASGPSGTGPPAFF
TRBV12-3/TRBV12-4	NA	TRBJ1-1	TRBD1	TGTGCCAGCAGGTTGGACAGGTCTGAAGCTTTCTTT	CASRLDRSEAFF
TRBV19	NA	TRBJ2-7	TRBD2	TGTGCCAGTGGAGGGGGTAGCGGGGGCTACGAGCAGTACTTC	CASGGGSGGYEQYF
TRBV13	NA	TRBJ2-3	NA	TGTGCCAGCAGCGGGGGGGCTAGCGGTCAGGCTAGAGATACGCAGTATTTT	CASSGGASGQARDTQYF
TRBV7-2	once	TRBJ1-1	NA	TGTGCCAGCAGCCCCAGACAGAACACTGAAGCTTTCTTT	CASSPRQNTEAFF
TRBV27	NA	TRBJ2-7	TRBD1	TGTGCCAGCAGGACCGGACAGGGACGCGAGCAGTACTTC	CASRTGQGREQYF
TRBV7-8	NA	TRBJ2-5	TRBD2	TGTGCCAGCAGCGGGCGACTAGCACCCGCAGAGACCCAGTACTTC	CASSGRLAPAETQYF
TRBV19	few	TRBJ1-4	NA	TGTGCCACCCCGGTTGAGGGAGGTAGCGAAAAACTGTTTTTT	CATPVEGGSEKLFF
TRBV5-1	NA	TRBJ2-5	NA	TGCGCCAGCAGCTTGGGGGGGAGGTACCAAGAGACCCAGTACTTC	CASSLGGRYQETQYF
TRBV7-2	NA	TRBJ2-7	NA	TGTGCCAGCAGCCCTGGCCGACTAGGACTAGAGCAGTACTTC	CASSPGRLGLEQYF
TRBV28	few	TRBJ1-2	TRBD1	TGTGCCAGCAGTGCCCCAGGGGGCCCCCTCTATGGCTACACCTTC	CASSAPGGPLYGYTF
TRBV9	NA	TRBJ1-6	NA	TGTGCCAGCAGCTCTCGGGATCCGAATTCACCCCTCCACTTT	CASSSRDPNSPLHF
TRBV28	NA	TRBJ2-5	NA	TGTGCCAGCAGTATCCTCGGAGAGACCCAGTACTTC	CASSILGETQYF
TRBV5-6	NA	TRBJ2-7	NA	TGTGCCAGCAGCTTGCCCCAGGGTTACGAGCAGTACTTC	CASSLPQGYEQYF
TRBV6-5	NA	TRBJ1-1	TRBD1	TGTGCCAGCACCCCGACAGGGCTCATGAACACTGAAGCTTTCTTT	CASTPTGLMNTEAFF
TRBV6-5	NA	TRBJ1-1	NA	TGTGCCAGCAGTTACGGAGGGCAGGGAATGCCTGAAGCTTTCTTT	CASSYGGQGMPEAFF
TRBV6-6	NA	TRBJ1-1	NA	TGTGCCAGCAGAAACAGTGAAGCTTTCTTT	CASRNSEAFF
TRBV11-2	NA	TRBJ2-7	TRBD2	TGTGCCAGCACCGAAAGAGGGACTAGCGGTTACGAGCAGTACTTC	CASTERGTSGYEQYF
TRBV27	NA	TRBJ2-7	NA	TGTGCCAGCAGTTTGGCAGGTTCGGTCGAGCAGTACTTC	CASSLAGSVEQYF
TRBV6-5	once	TRBJ2-7	NA	TGTGCCAGCAGTTACTTGGGGGGCTACGAGCAGTACTTC	CASSYLGGYEQYF
TRBV5-1	NA	TRBJ2-7	NA	TGCGCCAGCAGCACCGGGTCGACCTACGAGCAGTACTTC	CASSTGSTYEQYF
TRBV27	few	TRBJ1-2	TRBD1	TGTGCCAGCATCATGGACAGGGCATATGGCTACACCTTC	CASIMDRAYGYTF
TRBV6-1	NA	TRBJ2-7	TRBD2	TGTGCCAGCAGTGATAGTAGTCTAGCGGGGGAATCTCGCTCCTACGAGCAGTACTTC	CASSDSSLAGESRSYEQYF
TRBV2	NA	TRBJ2-7	TRBD1	TGTGCCAGCAAGGGGACAGTAATTACCTACGAGCAGTACTTC	CASKGTVITYEQYF
TRBV10-3	NA	TRBJ1-1	NA	TGTGCCATCAAGGTGCGGGAGGGAAACACTGAAGCTTTCTTT	CAIKVREGNTEAFF
TRBV6-1	once	TRBJ1-5	NA	TGTGCCAGCAGTGAAAGAGTGGGCAATCAGCCCCAGCATTTT	CASSERVGNQPQHF
TRBV19	NA	TRBJ2-3	NA	TGTGCCAGTAGTATCCAGGTCCTTAGCACAGATACGCAGTATTTT	CASSIQVLSTDTQYF
TRBV12-3/TRBV12-4	NA	TRBJ2-5	NA	TGTGCCAGCAGTAGAGACAGGCAAACCCAGTACTTC	CASSRDRQTQYF
TRBV3-1/TRBV3-2	NA	TRBJ2-1	NA	TGTGCCAGCAGCCGACCGTTGGTTAGCCGAGACTCCTACAATGAGCAGTTCTTC	CASSRPLVSRDSYNEQFF
TRBV27	NA	TRBJ2-2	TRBD2	TGTGCCAGCAGTTCCACCGGGACTATATCTGGGGAGCTGTTTTTT	CASSSTGTISGELFF
TRBV4-1	NA	TRBJ2-1	NA	TGCGCCAGCAGCCCCCTTGTTTCGGGGGGCACCTCCTACAATGAGCAGTTCTTC	CASSPLVSGGTSYNEQFF
TRBV6-5	NA	TRBJ2-3	TRBD2	TGTGCCAGCAGTTACAACAGCGGGAGGTTGGCAGATACGCAGTATTTT	CASSYNSGRLADTQYF
TRBV15	NA	TRBJ2-1	TRBD2	TGTGCCACCAGCAGAGGAAGGAGCGGGGATTACAATGAGCAGTTCTTC	CATSRGRSGDYNEQFF
TRBV19	once	TRBJ2-1	NA	TGTGCCAGTAGTAACGGGGTCTCCTACAATGAGCAGTTCTTC	CASSNGVSYNEQFF
TRBV2	NA	TRBJ1-2	NA	TGTGCCAGCAGTTCCCGGGGGGCGAGGGACTATGGCTACACCTTC	CASSSRGARDYGYTF
TRBV30	NA	TRBJ1-5	NA	TGTGCCTGGAGTGTTGGCCGTAATCAGCCCCAGCATTTT	CAWSVGRNQPQHF
TRBV24-1	NA	TRBJ2-1	NA	TGTGCCACCAGTGATTTAGGGAGACCCCCTAATGAGCAGTTCTTC	CATSDLGRPPNEQFF
TRBV3-1/TRBV3-2	NA	TRBJ1-5	NA	TGTGCCAGCAGCCATCAGGGTTCTCAGCCCCAGCATTTT	CASSHQGSQPQHF
TRBV7-9	NA	TRBJ2-1	TRBD2	TGTGCCAGCAGCCCTTTAGGGCGGGGGAACAATGAGCAGTTCTTC	CASSPLGRGNNEQFF
TRBV5-6	NA	TRBJ2-7	NA	TGTGCCAGCAGCTCAAAGCGCGCCCTCTCCTACGAGCAGTACTTC	CASSSKRALSYEQYF
TRBV7-9	NA	TRBJ2-1	NA	TGTGCCAGCAGCTTAGCGGGAGGACCCCAAAATGAGCAGTTCTTC	CASSLAGGPQNEQFF
TRBV7-3	NA	TRBJ2-3	TRBD1	TGTGCCAGCAGCTTAAAGGGACAGCGTAGCACAGATACGCAGTATTTT	CASSLKGQRSTDTQYF
TRBV12-2	NA	TRBJ1-1	NA	TGTGCAAGTCGCCATAACTCCGGGACAGTGGCTTTCTTT	CASRHNSGTVAFF
TRBV12-3/TRBV12-4	once	TRBJ2-7	NA	TGTGCCAGCAGATTACAGGCTTACGAGCAGTACTTC	CASRLQAYEQYF
TRBV28	NA	TRBJ1-5	TRBD1	TGTGCCAGCAGCCCTTCCGGGACAGGGGTAAACCAGCCCCAGCATTTT	CASSPSGTGVNQPQHF
TRBV28	NA	TRBJ2-4	NA	TGTGCCAGCAGTTTAAATCTAGTCGGAGCCAAAAACATTCAGTACTTC	CASSLNLVGAKNIQYF
TRBV5-4	NA	TRBJ2-3	TRBD2	TGTGCCAGCAGCCCAGGACTAGCGGGGGGCACAGATACGCAGTATTTT	CASSPGLAGGTDTQYF
TRBV20-1	NA	TRBJ2-1	TRBD1	TGCAGTGCTCAGGGGGATGAGCAGTTCTTC	CSAQGDEQFF
TRBV24-1	once	TRBJ1-5	NA	TGTGCCACCGAGAGGAGCAATCAGCCCCAGCATTTT	CATERSNQPQHF
TRBV4-1	NA	TRBJ2-3	NA	TGCGCCAGCAGCCAAGATGGGGGGTTAGATACGCAGTATTTT	CASSQDGGLDTQYF